This T cell receptor beta chain was sequenced during a study of T-cell memory formation after mild COVID-19 (dated by TCRdb to the early 2020s). Study-wide context: TCR sequence clusters from the two donors were found to be largely donor specific. Two young, previously healthy adult volunteers made up the cohort, one male and one female. T-cell clones expanding and contracting after mild COVID-19 in a couple of donors were tracked by longitudinal TCRalpha and TCRbeta repertoire sequencing.

Sequencing was carried out with an Illumina NovaSeq 6000. TCRalpha and TCRbeta cDNA libraries were constructed by 5'RACE with constant-segment primers, with sample barcodes and unique molecular identifiers being introduced. RNA was extracted from every sample with Trizol reagent. The libraries were amplified in two PCR steps, and the second step added a second sample barcode and Illumina TruSeq adapters. Sequencing of libraries was performed on an Illumina NovaSeq with 2 x 150 bp paired-end reads. The paper's processing steps were these. Reads were demultiplexed and collapsed into UMI-guided consensus sequences with migec v1.2.7. Using mixcr v2.1.11, the UMI consensuses were aligned to TRA and TRB V and J templates and assembled into clonotypes. A clonotype was counted as expanded or contracted only if both edgeR and NoisET called the change significant, with noise models trained on biological replicates. For edgeR calls, a false discovery rate-adjusted p below 0.01 and a log2 fold-change threshold of 1 were applied. As an exploratory analysis of dynamics, PCA with hierarchical clustering was applied to max-normalized trajectories of the 1000 most abundant clonotypes. Separately sequenced CD4+ and CD8+ repertoires were used to assign a CD4 or CD8 phenotype to each responding clone. TCRdb trimmed the raw reads at Q25, called clones with MiXCR and kept productive beta chains. CDR3 protein sequences are deduplicated, and each keeps its most common genes and DNA. The V and J calls were determined by TCRdb, not by the authors. This sample has about 210,000 distinct CDR3 sequences in its table, and around 25% of those were observed once. The leading ten clones occupy roughly 11% of the sample.

This clonotype was picked up a small number of times. Its antigen remains unidentified. Base quality data are lacking; no much larger clone is found one base away. Ficoll-Paque density gradient centrifugation was the method used to isolate PBMCs. The CDR3 holds 13 amino acids from the cysteine to the phenylalanine. The entry retains the CDR3 DNA only, 39 bases that are in frame from base 1. The germline V gene (reference sequence) specifies SGHKS as CDR1 and YYEKEE as CDR2. Between the V and J ends, shortened by 1 base and 11 bases respectively, the junction contains 10 bases. The full study reports these points: SARS-CoV-2 specificity was not confirmed for the second-wave clones peaking on day 37. Some responding clones were found in pre-infection memory, which suggests that pre-existing cross-reactive memory T cells took part in the SARS-CoV-2 response. Balanced CD4/CD8 phenotypes were observed for clones contracting from day 15 to 85, whereas a bias towards CD4+ was observed for a second wave of clones expanding from day 15 to 37. The study included only a couple of mild cases, and larger cohorts that include severe cases with pre-infection samples were judged to be necessary. Contracting CD4+ clones turned up mainly in the CM and EM memory subsets, whereas EMRA was where CD8+ clones were enriched.

The chain was built from TRBV5-5 and TRBJ1-6, with an unclear D gene assignment. This clonotype was obtained from an adult woman who had mild COVID-19 (a few samples of this study predate the infection). The sample titles of this study are shuffled in the database, so cell type and time point are left out; the donor was told from shared clones. The sample comprised PBMCs or a T cell subset sorted from them (not recorded which). The sequenced DNA: TGTGCCAGCAGCTTGACGGGGATGCCACCCCTCCACTTT. The translation is CASSLTGMPPLHF.